This paragraph covers one T cell receptor beta chain sequence. The sample is drawn from a study of blood T cell repertoires in COVID-19. Turning to the study itself: Italy, Spain and the United States were the sources of the convalescent and acute COVID-19 samples. Nucleic acid was either cDNA or gDNA, and it came from T cells, B-cell-depleted T cells, or PBMCs.

Under the authors' procedure: Estimation of nucleated cell counts was performed using reference gene primer amplification. The protocol was immunoSEQ multiplex PCR, while the TCRdb copy is restricted to in-frame clones and leaves out a portion. The V and J calls and clone size come from that table; D and trimming were worked out from the DNA. The repertoire holds 110,000 to 150,000 clones, with roughly 79% as singletons. Sequenced: peripheral blood. The sequence was collected from a woman aged 60-70 years with acute or convalescent COVID-19.

CDR3 sequence: CASSPSSGRADTQYF. DNA of the CDR3: TGTGCCAGCAGTCCGTCCAGCGGGAGGGCAGATACGCAGTATTTT. The chain employs TRBV6-5 and TRBJ2-3; 10 bases align to TRBD2. Germline trimming cut 5 bases from V and 4 bases from J; bases unmatched to any gene: 6. CDR1 is MNHEY and CDR2 is SVGAGI in the germline V gene. CDR3 length equals 15 residues.